The present entry profiles one T cell receptor beta chain with its context. Its antigen is unknown. Nothing much larger sits one base from this clone, and base qualities are not available. TCRbeta CDR3 regions were amplified from genomic DNA by means of the immunoSEQ Assay, a bias-controlled multiplex PCR. The original methods were these. Within the assay, amplification of reference gene primers was used to estimate how many nucleated cells each sample contained. To quantify the absolute abundance of each unique TCRbeta CDR3 rearrangement, sequence reads were collapsed and filtered. Productive Simpson clonality was computed per sample as the square root of Simpson's diversity index over productive rearrangements. TCRdb re-hosts the immuneACCESS table, in-frame sequences only. Its copies lack some clones; in the studies checked, an unresolved V gene accounts for under half of them, and the cause for the rest is not known. V and J calls and clone size are given by that table; D and trimming were obtained from the DNA. This sample comprises approximately 280,000 clones, nearly 90% of them detected only once. The ten largest clonotypes hold over 8% of the sample.

The germline V gene yields SGHTS for CDR1 and YDEGEE for CDR2. Including cysteine and phenylalanine, the CDR3 has 13 amino acids. Only the CDR3 part of the read is kept: 39 bases, read in frame from the first base. Trimming costs V 4 bases and J 4 bases, and their ends lie 10 bases apart. This sample was taken from a study of blood T cell repertoires in COVID-19 (dated by TCRdb to the early 2020s). A note on the overall study: The collaborator samples originated in the United States, Italy and Spain and spanned the acute and convalescent phases of COVID-19. Where available, HLA class I and class II types were obtained from metadata supplied by the sample provider rather than from assay-based typing. The repertoires were released in a freely available public database intended as a resource for research on the immune response to SARS-CoV-2. Samples came from the ongoing ImmuneRACE study (first 160 participants) plus 1,254 subjects from 6 global collaborators. The material from the prospective study consisted of cDNA or gDNA derived from T cells, B-cell-depleted T cells, or PBMCs. Sample metadata almost always included a de-identified subject ID, COVID-19 status, age in years and sex. Subjects who had been exposed to COVID-19, were actively infected with it, or had recovered from it provided the deeply sampled blood TCRbeta repertoires that made up the dataset. What the research found in general, with its limitations: The amount of clinical and demographic metadata varied by source and participant and was provided uncurated.

Collaborating institutions collected whole blood in K2EDTA tubes following their own protocols. For TCRbeta analysis, collaborator samples were shipped as frozen whole blood, as isolated PBMCs, or as DNA extracted from either sample type. The clonotype was recovered from a man aged 18-30 years with active or convalescent COVID-19. The V and J genes are TRBV5-8 and TRBJ2-3; a tentative D call is TRBD1 (5 bases match). The sample comprised peripheral blood. The nucleotide sequence is TGTGCCAGCAGCCTAAGGGGTGCAGATACGCAGTATTTT. Translated, it gives CASSLRGADTQYF.